These 21 T cell receptor beta chains share one sample of origin, sequenced in a study of blood T cell repertoires in COVID-19. Clones were read by immunoSEQ multiplex PCR, and TCRdb kept only the in-frame ones, dropping some. Of about 370,000 clones listed, over 75% were seen once; the top ten hold roughly 10%. Material: peripheral blood. Receptor source: a woman in her 30s with COVID-19, enrolled during active disease.

V usage is TRBV5-6 and J usage is TRBJ2-2, with a weak D call TRBD1 (5 bases). CDR3 length: 13 amino acids. Germline CDR1 and CDR2: SGHDT and YYEEEE. V was shortened by 5 bases and J by 4 bases, with 9 bases between the two germline ends. This CDR3 is CASRQDFTGELFF. DNA of the CDR3: TGTGCCAGCAGACAGGATTTCACCGGGGAGCTGTTTTTT.

This clone was counted only a few times. V gene TRBV5-1 combines with J gene TRBJ2-7; no definite D call. The V end lost 0 bases, the J end lost 3 bases, and 7 bases lay between the germline ends. The CDR3 is 13 residues long. The germline gives CDR1 SGHRS, CDR2 YFSETQ. DNA for the CDR3: TGCGCCAGCAGCTTGGAGTCTAACTACGAGCAGTACTTC. This encodes CASSLESNYEQYF. The whole variable domain, filled in from reference TRBV5-1 and TRBJ2-7, reads KAGVTQTPRYLIKTRGQQVTLSCSPISGHRSVSWYQQTPGQGLQFLFEYFSETQRNKGNFPGRFSGRQFSNSRSEMNVSTLELGDSALYLCASSLESNYEQYFGPGTRLTVT.

The V call is TRBV29-1, the J call TRBJ1-5; TRBD1 aligns across 9 bases. Trimming at V came to 6 bases and at J to 1 base, leaving 4 bases not matched to a gene. CDR1 and CDR2 from the germline V gene are SQVTM and ANQGSEA. CDR3 length: 14 amino acids. The CDR3 here is CSVRGTGSNQPQHF. CDR3 nucleotides: TGCAGCGTGAGGGGGACAGGGAGCAATCAGCCCCAGCATTTT.

V is TRBV12-2 and J is TRBJ2-1; TRBD2, as called in the table, went unchecked against the DNA. TRBV12-2 is tagged as a pseudogene. The CDR3 contains 17 residues. The CDR3 region is CASRLGRKGTLSRGQFF. CDR3 coding DNA: TGTGCAAGTCGCTTAGGTCGGAAGGGGACGCTCTCGCGGGGGCAGTTCTTC.

This sequence joins TRBV10-3 and TRBJ2-7; 11 nucleotides align to TRBD2. V gave up 10 bases and J gave up 2 bases; unmatched junction bases: 13. The CDR3 is made up of 16 amino acids. CDR1 ENHRY and CDR2 SYGVKD come from the germline V gene. CDR3 coding DNA: TGTGCCACCCACTCCCCGACTAGCGGGAACCCCTACGAGCAGTACTTC. Its protein product is CATHSPTSGNPYEQYF.

The rearrangement uses TRBV28 and TRBJ1-3; 7 bases fit TRBD1. Germline V gene sequence: CDR1 MDHEN, CDR2 SYDVKM. The CDR3 sequence is 14 residues long. Germline trimming cut 7 bases from V and 4 bases from J; bases unmatched to any gene: 7. In DNA, the CDR3 is TGTGCCAGCAACCCGACAGGGTTAGGAAACACCATATATTTT. Its translation is CASNPTGLGNTIYF. Filled out from reference TRBV28 and TRBJ1-3, the complete variable domain reads DVKVTQSSRYLVKRTGEKVFLECVQDMDHENMFWYRQDPGLGLRLIYFSYDVKMKEKGDIPEGYSVSREKKERFSLILESASTNQTSMYLCASNPTGLGNTIYFGEGSWLTVV.

The chain carries TRBV7-9 and TRBJ2-5; 10 bases align to TRBD1. V was clipped by 1 base and J by 4 bases; unmatched bases: 3. CDR1 and CDR2 (germline): SEHNR, FQNEAQ (reference sequence). The CDR3 is 15 amino acids. The DNA for the CDR3 is TGTGCCAGCAGCTTAGGCGGGACAGGGGTAGAGACCCAGTACTTC. As protein: CASSLGGTGVETQYF.

J is TRBJ2-1 and V is TRBV9; 12 nucleotides match TRBD2. The CDR3 has 19 residues. Germline lookup yields CDR1 SGDLS and CDR2 YYNGEE. The ends lost 4 bases at V and 7 bases at J; junction bases unmatched: 18. CDR3 nucleotide sequence: TGTGCCAGCAGCCCCACCACCTGGACTAGCGGGATGCTTAAAAATGAGCAGTTCTTC. Its translation is CASSPTTWTSGMLKNEQFF.

The chain joins TRBV5-1 to TRBJ1-4, with TRBD1 matching over 9 bases. The J segment lost 8 bases and the V segment lost 4 bases, leaving 3 bases of the junction unmatched. CDR3 length equals 13 residues. CDR1 is SGHRS, CDR2 YFSETQ, per germline. CDR3 in amino acids: CASSPTGGEKLFF. The CDR3 bases are TGCGCCAGCAGCCCGACAGGGGGGGAAAAACTGTTTTTT.

The rearrangement joins TRBV4-1 to TRBJ2-1; D gene ambiguous. This CDR3 comprises 15 residues. Germline lookup yields CDR1 MGHRA and CDR2 YSYEKL. With 1 base removed from V and 2 bases from J, the gap between germline ends came to 9 bases. The CDR3 loop reads CASSQGATPYNEQFF. The CDR3 nucleotides read TGCGCCAGCAGCCAAGGGGCCACTCCCTACAATGAGCAGTTCTTC.

This clone has only one observation. The rearrangement uses TRBV12-5 and TRBJ2-1; 9 bases match TRBD2. The ends lost 8 bases at V and 3 bases at J; junction bases unmatched: 5. Germline assignment: CDR1 LGHNT and CDR2 FRNRAP. The CDR3 contains 14 residues. This CDR3 is CASKAGGYYNEQFF. As DNA, the CDR3 is TGTGCTAGTAAAGCGGGAGGTTACTACAATGAGCAGTTCTTC.

As DNA, the CDR3 is TGTGCCAGCAGCGACTCCCTATGGGGCACAGATACGCAGTATTTT. Protein sequence: CASSDSLWGTDTQYF. V and J are TRBV2 and TRBJ2-3; D ambiguous. Per the germline V gene, CDR1 is SNHLY and CDR2 is FYNNEI. V lost 6 bases to trimming and J lost 1 base, with 14 bases between them. This CDR3 region has 15 residues.

In its sample, this clone was seen once. This chain joins TRBV9 and TRBJ2-1; 10 bases fit TRBD2. The junction had 11 bases not matched to a gene; V was cut back by 0 bases and J by 8 bases. This CDR3 has 17 amino acids. CDR1 is SGDLS, CDR2 YYNGEE, per germline. The CDR3 sequence is CASSVAGSGRASDEQFF. CDR3 in DNA: TGTGCCAGCAGCGTAGCTGGGAGCGGGAGGGCATCGGATGAGCAGTTCTTC.

This clone was counted a few times. V is TRBV10-1 and J is TRBJ2-2, with D maybe TRBD1 (6 bases). The V end was cut by 5 bases, the J end by 5 bases, with 12 bases between. CDR1 is WNHNN, CDR2 SYGVQD, per germline (reference sequence). There are 14 residues in the CDR3. The CDR3 DNA is TGCGCCAGCAGTCGGACAGCAGGGACCGGGGAGCTGTTTTTT. Protein product: CASSRTAGTGELFF.

This chain uses TRBV6-1 with TRBJ2-1; D is undetermined. V lost 2 bases to trimming and J lost 2 bases, with 13 bases between them. CDR3 size: 16 residues. Germline-derived CDR1 and CDR2 are MNHNS and SASEGT. The DNA of the CDR3 is TGTGCCAGCAGTGAATTTAGTTATAAGCCCTACAATGAGCAGTTCTTC. Translating it yields CASSEFSYKPYNEQFF.

This chain joins TRBV5-1 and TRBJ2-5; D uncertain. Germline CDR1 and CDR2: SGHRS and YFSETQ. V shed 0 bases and J shed 0 bases, with 6 bases lying between them. This CDR3 has 14 residues. CDR3 protein: CASSLAGDQETQYF. CDR3 sequence (DNA): TGCGCCAGCAGCTTGGCCGGAGACCAAGAGACCCAGTACTTC.

V is TRBV11-2 and J is TRBJ2-5, with TRBD1 as a possible D gene (6 bases). The germline gives CDR1 SGHAT, CDR2 FQNNGV. CDR3 length: 13 amino acids. V lost 4 bases and J 5 bases, leaving 11 bases between the germline ends. Here the CDR3 DNA reads TGTGCCAGCAGCTCTACAGGGCACGAGACCCAGTACTTC. Translating gives CASSSTGHETQYF.

CDR3 coding DNA: TGTGCCAGCAGCGGCGGACTAGCGGTTTACAATGAGCAGTTCTTC. Translated: CASSGGLAVYNEQFF. The chain uses TRBV9 and TRBJ2-1, with 10 nucleotides matching TRBD2. After removal of 3 bases from V and 4 bases from J, the junction contained 4 bases not matched to a gene. Germline V lookup: CDR1 SGDLS, CDR2 YYNGEE. The CDR3 covers 15 residues.

The rearrangement joins TRBV27 to TRBJ2-7; D is perhaps TRBD2 (5 bases). Germline loops: CDR1 MNHEY, CDR2 SMNVEV (reference sequence). Trimming shortened V by 4 bases and J by 4 bases, and 17 bases separated the two germline ends. The CDR3 loop spans 15 amino acids. CDR3 sequence: CASSSHTGEIYEQYF. The CDR3 region has the DNA TGTGCCAGCAGTTCGCACACCGGGGAGATATACGAGCAGTACTTC.

V usage is TRBV7-3 and J usage is TRBJ2-6; D is undetermined. The ends were cut back, 6 bases at V and 7 bases at J, with 19 bases in the middle. This CDR3 has 16 residues. Germline V CDR1 and CDR2: SGHTA, FQGTGA. The CDR3 spells CASSFPPTSPANVLTF. DNA of the CDR3: TGTGCCAGCAGTTTTCCCCCGACATCCCCCGCCAACGTCCTGACTTTC.

The J gene is TRBJ2-3, the V gene TRBV24-1, with 7 bases lining up with TRBD1. The ends lost 4 bases at V and 0 bases at J; junction bases unmatched: 12. This CDR3 region has 18 residues. Looked up from germline, CDR1 is KGHDR and CDR2 is SFDVKD. DNA for the CDR3: TGTGCCACCAGTGACACCACCGGGACAGTCGTTAGCACAGATACGCAGTATTTT. Encoded protein: CATSDTTGTVVSTDTQYF.